This T cell receptor (beta chain) was captured by sequencing in a study of response to subunit inactivated influenza vaccine. Each CDR3 protein is one row after TCRdb ran MiXCR on the RT-PCR reads. The sample lists a few hundred thousand distinct CDR3 sequences, about 14% occurring once. Study findings and constraints: The authors suggested that every seasonal influenza vaccination recruits few new T cells.

In this sample, this clonotype turned up many times. Its antigen is as yet unknown. V was clipped by 1 base and J by 8 bases, with 12 bases between them. CDR1 SGHDT and CDR2 YYEEEE come from the germline V gene. CDR3 length: 13 amino acids. This TCR was sampled from a man over 45 who received an inactivated influenza vaccine. This sample comprised PBMCs from blood, obtained about 11 days after vaccination. The chain recombines TRBV5-6 with TRBJ1-2; D not resolved. This chain's CDR3 is CASSLWEGGGYTF. Written as DNA, the CDR3 is TGTGCCAGCAGCTTGTGGGAGGGCGGCGGCTACACCTTC.